Listed below are T cell receptor beta chains from one sample, sequenced in a study of molecular identifiers for immune sequencing clone quantification. TCRdb reprocessed the PCR reads via MiXCR and lists one record per CDR3 protein. The sample comprises 9,500 to 15,000 distinct CDR3 sequences, 16% of which are singletons, and around 1.5% rests with the top ten. Sequenced sample: naive CD8+ T cells from blood, with Jurkat cell RNA spiked in. The receptors were gathered from a human donor in good health. Some libraries in this study had Jurkat cell RNA spiked in. Both conserved end residues are part of each CDR3. Each record gives: J gene, D gene, clone size, V gene, CDR3 protein, CDR3 DNA. A D gene is named only where the DNA matches it firmly. The size field is filled for only some rows; it gives once, few, many or a size class.

>TRBJ2-7|TRBD2|medium-sized|TRBV20-1
CSARGTSPTYEQYF
TGCAGTGCTAGAGGGACTAGCCCAACCTACGAGCAGTACTTC
>TRBJ2-7|TRBD2|medium-sized|TRBV4-2
CASSQVSGGEQYF
TGTGCCAGCAGCCAAGTGAGCGGGGGGGAGCAGTACTTC
>TRBJ1-1|TRBD1|many|TRBV10-3
CAISESGQEGEEAFF
TGTGCCATCAGTGAGTCAGGACAGGAGGGGGAAGAAGCTTTCTTT
>TRBJ2-1|TRBD2|-|TRBV19
CASSSGSNNEQFF
TGTGCCAGTAGTAGCGGGAGTAACAATGAGCAGTTCTTC
>TRBJ1-5|-|many|TRBV2
CASKVWGNSNQPQHF
TGTGCCAGCAAGGTCTGGGGTAACAGCAATCAGCCCCAGCATTTT
>TRBJ2-7|TRBD1|-|TRBV29-1
CSAAGGPSPYEQYF
TGCAGCGCTGCAGGGGGTCCATCACCCTACGAGCAGTACTTC
>TRBJ2-7|TRBD1|medium-sized|TRBV6-6
CASSAGTGTYEQYF
TGTGCCAGCAGTGCCGGGACAGGGACCTACGAGCAGTACTTC
>TRBJ2-3|TRBD2|medium-sized|TRBV9
CASSPPLAGVTDTQYF
TGTGCCAGCAGCCCCCCCCTTGCGGGGGTCACAGATACGCAGTATTTT
>TRBJ2-1|-|many|TRBV9
CASSVIPDNEQFF
TGTGCCAGCAGCGTAATCCCAGACAATGAGCAGTTCTTC
>TRBJ2-7|TRBD1|many|TRBV19
CASSTGTVNEQYF
TGTGCCAGTAGTACCGGGACAGTAAACGAGCAGTACTTC
>TRBJ1-1|-|medium-sized|TRBV6-6
CASSYSIIQGGGSEAFF
TGTGCCAGCAGTTACTCGATCATCCAGGGAGGTGGTTCTGAAGCTTTCTTT
>TRBJ2-1|TRBD2|medium-sized|TRBV3-1
CASSPLAGASYNEQFF
TGTGCCAGCAGCCCTCTAGCGGGAGCGTCCTACAATGAGCAGTTCTTC
>TRBJ2-7|-|medium-sized|TRBV3-1
CASSPYGYEQYF
TGTGCCAGCAGCCCGTATGGCTACGAGCAGTACTTC
>TRBJ2-7|-|many|TRBV7-8
CASSRIAHRGAYEQYF
TGTGCCAGCAGCCGAATCGCTCACCGTGGGGCCTACGAGCAGTACTTC
>TRBJ1-4|-|-|TRBV9
CASSVWAGPNEKLFF
TGTGCCAGCAGCGTATGGGCAGGGCCTAATGAAAAACTGTTTTTT
>TRBJ2-1|-|many|TRBV7-9
CASSLTGSSYNEQFF
TGTGCCAGCAGCCTTACTGGAAGCTCCTACAATGAGCAGTTCTTC
>TRBJ1-4|TRBD1|many|TRBV7-9
CASSSLPGQSDEKLFF
TGTGCCAGCAGCTCATTACCGGGACAGTCGGATGAAAAACTGTTTTTT
>TRBJ2-3|-|many|TRBV13
CASSLVFRGPSTDTQYF
TGTGCCAGCAGCTTAGTTTTCAGGGGACCTAGCACAGATACGCAGTATTTT
>TRBJ2-1|-|medium-sized|TRBV29-1
CSVEEGRGGYEQFF
TGCAGCGTTGAGGAGGGTAGGGGGGGGTATGAGCAGTTCTTC
>TRBJ2-7|-|few|TRBV4-1
CASSENYEQYF
TGCGCCAGCAGCGAGAACTACGAGCAGTACTTC
>TRBJ2-7|TRBD1|many|TRBV3-1
CASSYSGTGMTSYEQYF
TGTGCCAGCAGCTACTCCGGGACAGGCATGACCTCCTACGAGCAGTACTTC
>TRBJ2-1|-|many|TRBV19
CATQRSRSSYNEQFF
TGTGCCACCCAAAGGAGCCGAAGCTCCTACAATGAGCAGTTCTTC
>TRBJ2-7|-|medium-sized|TRBV7-9
CASSPGFEQYF
TGTGCCAGCAGCCCCGGATTCGAGCAGTACTTC
>TRBJ1-4|-|many|TRBV6-5
CASRDGLSNEKLFF
TGTGCCAGCAGGGATGGACTGAGTAATGAAAAACTGTTTTTT
>TRBJ2-2|TRBD2|medium-sized|TRBV6-5
CASSKGLVVNTGELFF
TGTGCCAGCAGCAAGGGACTAGTGGTGAACACCGGGGAGCTGTTTTTT
>TRBJ2-3|TRBD2|many|TRBV27
CASSGWREGLGDTQYF
TGTGCCAGCAGCGGGTGGCGGGAGGGCCTGGGAGATACGCAGTATTTT
>TRBJ2-2|-|many|TRBV12-3/TRBV12-4
CASSTGPANTGELFF
TGTGCCAGCAGTACGGGCCCAGCGAACACCGGGGAGCTGTTTTTT
>TRBJ2-3|TRBD2|medium-sized|TRBV7-6
CASSHGGLAGGGPATQYF
TGTGCCAGCAGCCACGGAGGGCTAGCGGGAGGGGGGCCAGCTACGCAGTATTTT
>TRBJ2-1|-|many|TRBV4-1
CASSQGSGGFGDEQFF
TGCGCCAGCAGCCAAGGGTCAGGCGGTTTCGGGGATGAGCAGTTCTTC
>TRBJ2-3|-|medium-sized|TRBV9
CASSDWTDTQYF
TGTGCCAGCAGCGACTGGACAGATACGCAGTATTTT
>TRBJ2-1|-|-|TRBV7-6
CASSLGGPYNEQFF
TGTGCCAGCAGCTTAGGTGGTCCCTACAATGAGCAGTTCTTC
>TRBJ2-2|TRBD2|many|TRBV20-1
CSAIGLAGGGTGELFF
TGCAGTGCTATAGGACTAGCGGGAGGAGGTACCGGGGAGCTGTTTTTT
>TRBJ1-2|TRBD1|-|TRBV19
CASSSLGTGPDGYTF
TGTGCCAGTAGTTCCCTAGGGACAGGCCCAGACGGCTACACCTTC
>TRBJ2-2|TRBD1|many|TRBV7-9
CASSPRTGNPGELFF
TGTGCCAGCAGCCCGCGGACAGGGAACCCCGGGGAGCTGTTTTTT
>TRBJ1-1|-|medium-sized|TRBV9
CASSTQDGNTEAFF
TGTGCCAGCAGCACGCAGGACGGAAACACTGAAGCTTTCTTT
>TRBJ2-7|-|medium-sized|TRBV3-1
CASSQDIARTYEQYF
TGTGCCAGCAGCCAAGATATTGCCCGGACCTACGAGCAGTACTTC
>TRBJ2-2|-|-|TRBV25-1
CASSEGLGDLLTGELLF
TGTGCCAGCAGTGAAGGACTTGGGGACCTGTTGACCGGGGAGCTGCTTTTT
>TRBJ2-3|-|medium-sized|TRBV4-2
CASSQVSANDIRDTQYF
TGTGCCAGCAGCCAAGTGTCCGCTAACGACATAAGGGATACGCAGTATTTT
>TRBJ1-1|-|medium-sized|TRBV7-6
CASSLGDLGATGLNTEAFF
TGTGCCAGCAGCTTAGGGGATTTAGGGGCGACAGGCTTGAACACTGAAGCTTTCTTT
>TRBJ2-3|-|medium-sized|TRBV5-5
CASSLLRSTDTQYF
TGTGCCAGCAGCTTACTACGCAGCACAGATACGCAGTATTTT
>TRBJ2-3|-|medium-sized|TRBV3-1
CASSQEEWSSDTQYF
TGTGCCAGCAGCCAAGAAGAATGGTCCTCAGATACGCAGTATTTT
>TRBJ1-1|-|few|TRBV29-1
CSVPQGTEAFF
TGCAGCGTTCCACAGGGCACTGAAGCTTTCTTT
>TRBJ2-7|TRBD1|many|TRBV27
CASSLSATGAYEQYF
TGTGCCAGCAGTTTATCGGCGACAGGGGCCTACGAGCAGTACTTC
>TRBJ2-7|-|medium-sized|TRBV20-1
CSARYGQTYEQYF
TGCAGTGCTAGATACGGCCAGACCTACGAGCAGTACTTC
>TRBJ2-5|TRBD2|few|TRBV3-1
CASSQVLGGPEPETQYF
TGTGCCAGCAGCCAAGTCTTGGGAGGGCCAGAACCAGAGACCCAGTACTTC